This T cell receptor beta chain is drawn from a study of T cells in Graves' hyperthyroidism and ophthalmopathy. The CDR3 loop spans 19 amino acids. From germline, CDR1 is SGHTA and CDR2 FQGNSA. Losses at the gene ends were 3 bases for V and 4 bases for J; bases not matched to a gene: 16. TCR beta CDR3 regions were amplified from RNA transcripts. During a first-round RT-PCR of the TCR CDR3, the HTBI primer set was used. Using its own MiXCR run on the multiplex PCR reads, TCRdb lists one record per CDR3 protein. The table lists 300,000 to 450,000 distinct CDR3 sequences, roughly 14% of them singletons. This clonotype has a count of ten or more. Pregnant or lactating patients were excluded, as were those with uncontrolled infection or other autoimmune disease.

The sample consisted of blood. The clonotype was recovered from a woman under 30 with Graves' hyperthyroidism that later progressed to Graves' ophthalmopathy. The chain employs TRBV7-2 and TRBJ2-1; 9 bases are shared with TRBD2. The CDR3 loop is CASSFGPGSGRVWYNEQFF. The CDR3 bases are TGTGCCAGCAGCTTTGGGCCCGGTAGCGGGAGAGTTTGGTACAATGAGCAGTTCTTC.